The present TCR beta chain was sequenced within a study of OX40 agonist ivuxolimab in advanced cancers. Study-level background: Patients received ivuxolimab, an agonistic anti-OX40 (CD134) antibody. Patients in dose escalation had liver, melanoma, kidney or head and neck cancers.

Germline loops: CDR1 KGHSH, CDR2 LQKENI. CDR3 size: 16 residues. Trimming pared 0 bases from V and 4 bases from J, leaving 15 bases between. Enrollment shut out patients with autoimmune disease history or systemic immunosuppression. The protocol was immunoSEQ multiplex PCR, while the TCRdb copy is restricted to in-frame clones and leaves out a portion. Seen here are roughly 35,000 clones, around 80% observed once, and the top ten hold under 2%. The chain couples TRBV18 to TRBJ2-5, with D maybe TRBD1 (5 bases). Here the sequenced sample was CD4+ or CD8+ T cells sorted from blood, taken in a trial of the OX40 agonist ivuxolimab. This sequence was found in an adult with an advanced solid tumor such as melanoma, head and neck, liver or kidney cancer. The DNA of the CDR3 is TGTGCCAGCTCACCACCCTCGACAGCCAGAGGAGAGACCCAGTACTTC. Its translation: CASSPPSTARGETQYF.